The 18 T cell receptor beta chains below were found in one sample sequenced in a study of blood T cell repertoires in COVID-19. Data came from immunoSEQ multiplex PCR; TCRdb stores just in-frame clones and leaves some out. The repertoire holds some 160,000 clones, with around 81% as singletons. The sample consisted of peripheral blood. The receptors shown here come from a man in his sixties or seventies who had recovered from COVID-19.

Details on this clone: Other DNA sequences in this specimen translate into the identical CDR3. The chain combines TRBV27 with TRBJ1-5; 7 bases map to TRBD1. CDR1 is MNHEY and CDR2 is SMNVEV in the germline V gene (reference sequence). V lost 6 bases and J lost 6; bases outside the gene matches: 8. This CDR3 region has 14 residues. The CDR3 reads CASSLQGNGQPQHF. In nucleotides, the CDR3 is TGTGCCAGCAGCCTACAGGGGAACGGTCAGCCCCAGCATTTT.

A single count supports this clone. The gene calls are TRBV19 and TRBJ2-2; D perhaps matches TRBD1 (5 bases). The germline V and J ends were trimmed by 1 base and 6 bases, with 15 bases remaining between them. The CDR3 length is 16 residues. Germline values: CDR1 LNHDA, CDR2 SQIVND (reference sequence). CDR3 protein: CASSIVETVEAGELFF. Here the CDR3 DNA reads TGTGCCAGTAGTATAGTAGAGACAGTGGAAGCCGGGGAGCTGTTTTTT.

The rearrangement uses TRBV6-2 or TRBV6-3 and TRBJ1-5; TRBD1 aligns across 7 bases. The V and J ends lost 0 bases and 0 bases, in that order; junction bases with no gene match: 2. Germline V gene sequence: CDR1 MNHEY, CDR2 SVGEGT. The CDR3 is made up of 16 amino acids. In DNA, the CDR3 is TGTGCCAGCAGTTACTCAGCAGGGGGTAGCAATCAGCCCCAGCATTTT. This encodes CASSYSAGGSNQPQHF.

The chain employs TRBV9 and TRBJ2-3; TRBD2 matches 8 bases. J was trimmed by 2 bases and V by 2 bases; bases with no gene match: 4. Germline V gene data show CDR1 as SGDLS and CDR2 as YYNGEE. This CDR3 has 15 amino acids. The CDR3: CASSVLAGITDTQYF. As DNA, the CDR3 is TGTGCCAGCAGCGTGTTAGCGGGAATCACAGATACGCAGTATTTT.

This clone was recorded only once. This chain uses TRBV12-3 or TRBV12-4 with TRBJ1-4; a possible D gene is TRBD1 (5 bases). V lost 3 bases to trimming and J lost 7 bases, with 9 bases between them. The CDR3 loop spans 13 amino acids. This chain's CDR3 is CASSLGPGEKLFF. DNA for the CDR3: TGTGCCAGCAGTTTGGGGCCTGGTGAAAAACTGTTTTTT.

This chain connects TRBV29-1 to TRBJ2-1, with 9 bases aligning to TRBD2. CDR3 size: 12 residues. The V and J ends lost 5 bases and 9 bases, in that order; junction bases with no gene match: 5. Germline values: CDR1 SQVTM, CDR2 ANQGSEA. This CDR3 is CSVTLAGLEQFF. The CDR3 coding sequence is TGCAGCGTTACCCTAGCGGGACTTGAGCAGTTCTTC.

CDR3 region: CASSPRGRGRMGTEAFF. In DNA form, the CDR3 reads TGTGCCAGCTCACCACGGGGCAGGGGGCGGATGGGGACTGAAGCTTTCTTT. This chain connects TRBV18 to TRBJ1-1, with 8 nucleotides matching TRBD1. Germline CDR1 reads KGHSH; CDR2 reads LQKENI. This CDR3 region has 17 residues. Losses at the gene ends were 1 base for V and 5 bases for J; bases not matched to a gene: 12.

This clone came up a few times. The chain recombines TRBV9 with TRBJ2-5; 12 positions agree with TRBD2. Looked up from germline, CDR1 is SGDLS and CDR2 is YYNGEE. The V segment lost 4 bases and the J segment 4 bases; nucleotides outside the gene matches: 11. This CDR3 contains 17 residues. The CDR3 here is CASSRSIPSGRGETQYF. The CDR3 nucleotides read TGTGCCAGCAGCCGGAGCATCCCTAGCGGGAGGGGAGAGACCCAGTACTTC.

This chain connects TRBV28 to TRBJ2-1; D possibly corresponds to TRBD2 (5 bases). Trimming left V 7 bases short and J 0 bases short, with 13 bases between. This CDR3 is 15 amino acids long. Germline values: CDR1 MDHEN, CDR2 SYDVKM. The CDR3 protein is CASTRPGDSYNEQFF. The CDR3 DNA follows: TGTGCCAGCACCCGCCCCGGGGACTCCTACAATGAGCAGTTCTTC.

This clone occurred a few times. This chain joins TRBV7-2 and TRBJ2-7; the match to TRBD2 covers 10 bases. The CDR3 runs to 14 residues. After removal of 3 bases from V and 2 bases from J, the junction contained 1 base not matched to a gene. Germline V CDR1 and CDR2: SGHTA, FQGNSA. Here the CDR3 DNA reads TGTGCCAGCAGCTTCCTAGCGGGGGCCTACGAGCAGTACTTC. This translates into CASSFLAGAYEQYF.

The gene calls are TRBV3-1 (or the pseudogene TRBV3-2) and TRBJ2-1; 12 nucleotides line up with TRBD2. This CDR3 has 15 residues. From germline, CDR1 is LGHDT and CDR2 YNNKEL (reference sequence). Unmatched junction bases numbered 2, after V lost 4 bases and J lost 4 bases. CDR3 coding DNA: TGTGCCAGCAGCCGGGGGACTAGCGGGTACAATGAGCAGTTCTTC. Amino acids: CASSRGTSGYNEQFF.

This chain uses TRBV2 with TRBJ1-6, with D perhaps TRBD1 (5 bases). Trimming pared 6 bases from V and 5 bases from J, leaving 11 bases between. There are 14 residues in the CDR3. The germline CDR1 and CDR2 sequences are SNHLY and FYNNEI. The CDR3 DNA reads TGTGCCAGCAGGGCCAGGGTCAATAATTCACCCCTCCACTTT. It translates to CASRARVNNSPLHF.

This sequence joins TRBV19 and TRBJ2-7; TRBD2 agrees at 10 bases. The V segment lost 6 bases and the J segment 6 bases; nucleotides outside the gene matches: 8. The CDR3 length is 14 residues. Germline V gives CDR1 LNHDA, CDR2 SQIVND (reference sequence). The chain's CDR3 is CASSPLAGVGEQYF. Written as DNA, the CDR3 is TGTGCCAGTAGCCCCCTAGCGGGAGTGGGCGAGCAGTACTTC.

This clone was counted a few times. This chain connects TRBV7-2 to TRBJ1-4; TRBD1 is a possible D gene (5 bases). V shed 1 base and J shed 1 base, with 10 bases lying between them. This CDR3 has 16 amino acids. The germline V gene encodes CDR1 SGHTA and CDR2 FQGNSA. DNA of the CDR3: TGTGCCAGCAGCTTAGGGGGACTCGGAACTAATGAAAAACTGTTTTTT. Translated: CASSLGGLGTNEKLFF. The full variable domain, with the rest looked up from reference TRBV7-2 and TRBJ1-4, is GAGVSQSPSNKVTEKGKDVELRCDPISGHTALYWYRQSLGQGLEFLIYFQGNSAPDKSGLPSDRFSAERTGGSVSTLTIQRTQQEDSAVYLCASSLGGLGTNEKLFFGSGTQLSVL.

CDR3 in DNA: TGTGCCAGCAGCCATAGCGGGGGGCCGGGCAATGAGCAGTTCTTC. Translated: CASSHSGGPGNEQFF. The V call is TRBV7-9, the J call TRBJ2-1; 10 bases match TRBD2. Germline CDR1 and CDR2: SEHNR and FQNEAQ (reference sequence). The CDR3 consists of 15 residues. The J segment lost 6 bases and the V segment lost 5 bases, leaving 7 bases of the junction unmatched.

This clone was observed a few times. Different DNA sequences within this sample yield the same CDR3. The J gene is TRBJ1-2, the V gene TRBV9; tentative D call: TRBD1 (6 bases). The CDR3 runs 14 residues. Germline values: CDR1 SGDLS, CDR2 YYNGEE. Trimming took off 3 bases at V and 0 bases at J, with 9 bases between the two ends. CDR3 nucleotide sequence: TGTGCCAGCAGCGCCGGGACACCTAACTATGGCTACACCTTC. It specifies CASSAGTPNYGYTF. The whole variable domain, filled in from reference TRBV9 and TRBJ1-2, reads DSGVTQTPKHLITATGQRVTLRCSPRSGDLSVYWYQQSLDQGLQFLIQYYNGEERAKGNILERFSAQQFPDLHSELNLSSLELGDSALYFCASSAGTPNYGYTFGSGTRLTVV.

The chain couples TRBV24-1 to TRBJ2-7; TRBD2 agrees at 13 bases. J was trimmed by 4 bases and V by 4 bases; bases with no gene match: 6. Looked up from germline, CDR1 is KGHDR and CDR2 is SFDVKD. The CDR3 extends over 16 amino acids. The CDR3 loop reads CATSDWGLAGRYEQYF. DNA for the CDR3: TGTGCCACCAGTGACTGGGGACTAGCGGGACGATACGAGCAGTACTTC.

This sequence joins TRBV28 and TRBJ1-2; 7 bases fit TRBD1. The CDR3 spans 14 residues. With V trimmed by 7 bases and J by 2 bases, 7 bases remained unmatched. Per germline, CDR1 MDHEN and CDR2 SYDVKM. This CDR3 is CASKKQGSNYGYTF. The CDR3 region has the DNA TGTGCCAGCAAAAAACAGGGGTCAAACTATGGCTACACCTTC.